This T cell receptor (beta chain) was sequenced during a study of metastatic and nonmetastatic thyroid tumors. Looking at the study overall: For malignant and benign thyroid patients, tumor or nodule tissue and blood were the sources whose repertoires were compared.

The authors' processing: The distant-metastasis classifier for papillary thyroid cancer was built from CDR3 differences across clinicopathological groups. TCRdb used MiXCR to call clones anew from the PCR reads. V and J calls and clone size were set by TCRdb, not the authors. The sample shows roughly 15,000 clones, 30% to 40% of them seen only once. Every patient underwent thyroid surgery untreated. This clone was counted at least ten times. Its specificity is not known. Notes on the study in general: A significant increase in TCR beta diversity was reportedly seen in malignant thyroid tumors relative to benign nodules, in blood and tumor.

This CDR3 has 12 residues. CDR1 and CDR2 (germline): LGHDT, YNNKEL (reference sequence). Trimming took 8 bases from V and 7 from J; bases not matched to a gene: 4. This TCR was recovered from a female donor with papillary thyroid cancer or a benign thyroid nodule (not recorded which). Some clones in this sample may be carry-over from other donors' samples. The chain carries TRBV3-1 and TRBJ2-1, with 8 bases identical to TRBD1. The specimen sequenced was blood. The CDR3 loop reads CASGTGPNEQFF. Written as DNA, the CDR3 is TGTGCCAGCGGGACAGGACCAAATGAGCAGTTCTTC.